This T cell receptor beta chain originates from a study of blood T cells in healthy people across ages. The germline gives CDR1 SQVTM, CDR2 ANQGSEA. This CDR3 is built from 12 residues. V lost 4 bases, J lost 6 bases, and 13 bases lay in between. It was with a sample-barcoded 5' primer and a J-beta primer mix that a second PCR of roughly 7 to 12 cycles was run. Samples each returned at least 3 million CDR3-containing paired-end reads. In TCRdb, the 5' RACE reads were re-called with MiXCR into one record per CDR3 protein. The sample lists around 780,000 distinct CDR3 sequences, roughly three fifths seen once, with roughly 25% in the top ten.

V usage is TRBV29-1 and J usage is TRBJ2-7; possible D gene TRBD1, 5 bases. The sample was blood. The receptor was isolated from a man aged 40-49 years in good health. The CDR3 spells CSVGKGVSEQYF. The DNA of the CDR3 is TGCAGCGTTGGTAAAGGGGTCTCCGAGCAGTACTTC.